Detailed here is one T cell receptor (beta chain). The antigen is unknown. This entry belongs to a study of cytomegalovirus exposure and HLA in healthy donors. For the study at large: Sequencing of about 179 million T cells in an earlier analysis found some 100 million unique TCR beta sequences.

The CDR3 spans 14 residues. The germline V and J ends were trimmed by 0 bases and 2 bases, with 7 bases remaining between them. Germline-derived CDR1 and CDR2 are LGHNA and YSLEER. Study observations and caveats: The study assumed roughly uniform donor sequencing depth for presence/absence analyses.

The PCR was carried out with 60 Vbeta primers and 13 Jbeta primers. In the source study's methods: Tens of millions of unique TCR beta chains, 9.5 million to 11 million of them shared, were counted by a later analysis. Sequencing was performed with immunoSEQ multiplex PCR; in TCRdb, only in-frame clones are kept and a portion is missing. For V, J and clone size, that table is used; D and trimming come from the DNA. This listing includes about 120,000 clones. The chain employs TRBV4-3 and TRBJ1-2; tentatively, D is TRBD1 (5 bases). This clonotype was obtained from a man aged 40-55 years in good health and CMV-seropositive. The specimen sequenced was PBMCs. The CDR3 protein is CASSQDRQNYGYTF. CDR3 DNA sequence: TGCGCCAGCAGCCAAGATCGACAGAACTATGGCTACACCTTC.